This record covers a single T cell receptor beta chain. The antigen is undetermined. The sample originates from a study of cytomegalovirus exposure and HLA in healthy donors. Whole-study context: A later analysis reported the approximately 120 validation repertoires used the same platform as the 550 to 800 first-cohort repertoires. The study, taken as a whole, reports: One later analysis, an examination of the 120 or so validation repertoires, found that first-cohort TCR clusters tended to co-occur in them. For most TCR sequences rarity was the rule, although some public TCRs occurred in many donors. The study listed around 150 cytomegalovirus-associated TCR beta chains.

In germline, CDR1 is SGHTA, CDR2 FQGNSA. The ends were cut back, 5 bases at V and 4 bases at J, with 12 bases in the middle. This CDR3 is 14 amino acids long. The protocol was immunoSEQ multiplex PCR, while the TCRdb copy is restricted to in-frame clones and leaves out a portion. The data hold about 140,000 clones, with 85% to 90% observed a single time. The J gene is TRBJ1-3, the V gene TRBV7-2; tentative D call: TRBD1 (5 bases). The sequenced sample consisted of PBMCs. The sequence was collected from a young woman in good health and CMV-seropositive. The CDR3 DNA reads as TGTGCCAGCAGCCTAGGCCCAGGGGGAAACACCATATATTTT. Its translation: CASSLGPGGNTIYF.